This is a list of T cell receptor beta chains from one sample in a study of CD8+CD57+ T cells in acquired aplastic anemia. TCRdb reprocessed the reads via MiXCR and lists one record per CDR3 protein. The sample records 100,000 to 150,000 distinct CDR3 sequences, nearly 40% being singletons. Material for sequencing was sorted CD4+, CD8+, or CD8+CD57+ T cells (not recorded which) from PBMCs. The receptors were sampled from a human donor with aplastic anemia. Both conserved end residues are part of each CDR3. A D gene is named only where the DNA matches it firmly. The listing skips clone size in some rows; elsewhere it reads once, few, many or a size class.

CASSLGGNTQYF | TGTGCCAGCAGTTTAGGAGGGAATACGCAGTATTTT | TRBV12-3/TRBV12-4 | . | TRBJ2-3 | many
CASRIAGANTDTQYF | TGTGCCAGCAGAATAGCGGGGGCCAACACAGATACGCAGTATTTT | TRBV7-2 | TRBD2 | TRBJ2-3 | many
CATSRESMTEQFF | TGTGCCACCAGCAGAGAGAGCATGACTGAGCAGTTCTTC | TRBV15 | . | TRBJ2-1 | many
CASSLGGQLNTEAFF | TGCGCCAGCAGCTTGGGGGGACAGCTGAACACTGAAGCTTTCTTT | TRBV5-1 | TRBD1 | TRBJ1-1 | many
CASSPRPGPYEQYF | TGTGCCAGCTCACCACGCCCCGGTCCCTACGAGCAGTACTTC | TRBV18 | . | TRBJ2-7 | many
CASSLSGLSTRTNEKLFF | TGTGCCAGTTCCCTTTCGGGACTCTCTACGCGAACTAATGAAAAACTGTTTTTT | TRBV2 | . | TRBJ1-4 | .
CASSPRAGLRAPGDYGYTF | TGTGCCAGCTCACCACGTGCAGGGCTCAGGGCACCGGGGGACTATGGCTACACCTTC | TRBV18 | . | TRBJ1-2 | .
CASSLTQGNEKLFF | TGTGCCAGCAGTCTTACGCAGGGGAATGAAAAACTGTTTTTT | TRBV28 | . | TRBJ1-4 | .
CAISEGEGANTGELFF | TGTGCCATCAGTGAGGGGGAAGGAGCGAACACCGGGGAGCTGTTTTTT | TRBV10-3 | . | TRBJ2-2 | .
CSANGGANYGYTF | TGCAGTGCTAACGGGGGGGCGAACTATGGCTACACCTTC | TRBV20-1 | . | TRBJ1-2 | many
CASSVGGLTNTEAFF | TGTGCCAGCAGCGTAGGGGGACTCACGAACACTGAAGCTTTCTTT | TRBV9 | . | TRBJ1-1 | many
CASSYTQQGGTEAFF | TGTGCCAGCAGTTACACGCAACAGGGAGGCACTGAAGCTTTCTTT | TRBV6-5 | . | TRBJ1-1 | .
CASSRAGHAYEQYF | TGTGCCAGTAGTAGGGCCGGACACGCCTACGAGCAGTACTTC | TRBV19 | . | TRBJ2-7 | .
CASTPTSGPNEQFF | TGTGCCAGCACCCCGACTAGCGGCCCTAATGAGCAGTTCTTC | TRBV6-1 | TRBD2 | TRBJ2-1 | .
CASSQEKARQAKDQPQHF | TGTGCCAGCAGCCAAGAGAAGGCCCGACAGGCTAAGGATCAGCCCCAGCATTTT | TRBV4-2 | . | TRBJ1-5 | many
CASSSTITGESGYTF | TGTGCCAGCAGCTCCACTATTACAGGGGAGTCGGGCTACACCTTC | TRBV9 | TRBD1 | TRBJ1-2 | many
CSAGTHEAFF | TGCAGTGCCGGGACCCATGAAGCTTTCTTT | TRBV20-1 | . | TRBJ1-1 | many
CASRRQGARPNEKLFF | TGTGCCAGCAGAAGGCAGGGGGCGCGTCCTAATGAAAAACTGTTTTTT | TRBV27 | TRBD1 | TRBJ1-4 | few
CASSYDRSGGLPYNEQFF | TGTGCCAGCAGTTACGATAGGAGCGGGGGGCTTCCCTACAATGAGCAGTTCTTC | TRBV6-5 | TRBD2 | TRBJ2-1 | .
CASSPGLIRGYTF | TGTGCCAGCAGCCCGGGACTGATACGAGGCTACACCTTC | TRBV25-1 | . | TRBJ1-2 | .
CASSPRRGVFSYEQYF | TGTGCCAGCAGCCCCAGGCGGGGGGTCTTCTCCTACGAGCAGTACTTC | TRBV7-8 | TRBD2 | TRBJ2-7 | many
CSVLTGGGYGYTF | TGCAGCGTGCTTACAGGGGGCGGCTATGGCTACACCTTC | TRBV29-1 | TRBD1 | TRBJ1-2 | many
CSATAGTDQPQHF | TGCAGCGCCACCGCGGGTACCGATCAGCCCCAGCATTTT | TRBV29-1 | . | TRBJ1-5 | .
CASSLDRADSPLHF | TGTGCCAGCAGCTTGGACAGGGCTGACTCACCCCTCCACTTT | TRBV6-4 | TRBD1 | TRBJ1-6 | many
CASSEERDTEAFF | TGTGCCAGCAGTGAAGAGAGGGACACTGAAGCTTTCTTT | TRBV2 | . | TRBJ1-1 | many
CSARDTGAGSPLHF | TGCAGTGCTAGAGATACGGGGGCAGGTTCACCCCTCCACTTT | TRBV20-1 | . | TRBJ1-6 | many
CSANHRGASNQPQHF | TGCAGTGCCAACCACAGGGGGGCTAGCAATCAGCCCCAGCATTTT | TRBV20-1 | TRBD1 | TRBJ1-5 | many
CATSREGPQGNYGYTF | TGTGCCACCAGCAGAGAAGGGCCACAGGGTAACTATGGCTACACCTTC | TRBV15 | . | TRBJ1-2 | .
CASGRGSLNLNTEAFF | TGTGCCAGCGGCAGGGGCAGCCTAAATTTGAACACTGAAGCTTTCTTT | TRBV12-3/TRBV12-4 | . | TRBJ1-1 | many
CAGSLSPGQGVSTF | TGTGCCGGCAGCTTGTCACCGGGACAGGGGGTTTCCACCTTC | TRBV11-2 | TRBD1 | TRBJ1-2 | .
CASSQVGYAGELFF | TGCGCCAGCAGCCAAGTTGGCTATGCCGGGGAGCTGTTTTTT | TRBV4-1 | . | TRBJ2-2 | few
CSAFGGSGQETQYF | TGCAGTGCATTCGGGGGAAGTGGCCAAGAGACCCAGTACTTC | TRBV20-1 | . | TRBJ2-5 | many
CATYINRGTEAFF | TGTGCCACCTACATCAACAGAGGCACTGAAGCTTTCTTT | TRBV2 | . | TRBJ1-1 | .
CSAWTSLSEQYF | TGCAGTGCTTGGACTAGCTTAAGCGAGCAGTACTTC | TRBV20-1 | TRBD2 | TRBJ2-7 | few
CASVTTGYGYTF | TGTGCCAGCGTAACGACAGGTTATGGCTACACCTTC | TRBV6-2/TRBV6-3 | . | TRBJ1-2 | many